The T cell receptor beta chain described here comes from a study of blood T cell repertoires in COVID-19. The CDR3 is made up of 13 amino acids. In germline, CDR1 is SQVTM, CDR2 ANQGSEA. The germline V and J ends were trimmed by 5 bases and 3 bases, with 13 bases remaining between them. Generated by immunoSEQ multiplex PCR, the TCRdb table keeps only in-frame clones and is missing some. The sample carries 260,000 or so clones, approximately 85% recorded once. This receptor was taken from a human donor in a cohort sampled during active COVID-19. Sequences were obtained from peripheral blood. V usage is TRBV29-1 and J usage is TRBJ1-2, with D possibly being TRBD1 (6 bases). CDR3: CSVLRGDDYGYTF. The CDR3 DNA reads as TGCAGCGTTCTCAGGGGTGATGACTATGGCTACACCTTC.